A selection of T cell receptor beta chains follows, all from one sample in a study of blood T cell repertoires in COVID-19. Libraries were prepared by immunoSEQ multiplex PCR; TCRdb keeps only in-frame clonotypes and omits some of them. The sample contains about 360,000 clones, about 88% of which appear only once. The sample taken for sequencing was peripheral blood. These receptors originate from a woman aged 55-69 years with COVID-19, enrolled during active disease. Both conserved end residues are part of each CDR3. The D gene is left open where the match is weak. Clone sizes are given selectively: once, few, many, or a class where the clone is expanded.

NA	TRBV5-1	TRBJ2-1	NA	CASSPNMNGEEQFF	TGCGCCAGCAGCCCCAACATGAATGGAGAGGAGCAGTTCTTC
once	TRBV6-5	TRBJ1-1	TRBD1	CASSYTPGGQAFF	TGTGCCAGCAGTTACACTCCAGGGGGCCAGGCTTTCTTT
NA	TRBV2	TRBJ2-1	NA	CASSEGGVEQFF	TGTGCCAGCAGTGAAGGGGGAGTTGAGCAGTTCTTC
NA	TRBV28	TRBJ1-2	TRBD1	CASSLFGQGSGYTF	TGTGCCAGCAGTTTATTCGGACAGGGCAGTGGCTACACCTTC
NA	TRBV5-1	TRBJ1-1	TRBD1	CASSSTGWRSEAFF	TGCGCCAGCAGCTCGACAGGGTGGAGGAGTGAAGCTTTCTTT
NA	TRBV3-1/TRBV3-2	TRBJ2-5	TRBD2	CASSQSGGAETQYF	TGTGCCAGCAGCCAGAGCGGGGGGGCTGAGACCCAGTACTTC
NA	TRBV2	TRBJ2-2	TRBD1	CASSWTGLTGELFF	TGTGCCAGCTCATGGACAGGGCTTACCGGGGAGCTGTTTTTT
NA	TRBV27	TRBJ2-7	NA	CASRLIGTRDEQYF	TGTGCCAGCAGACTAATCGGAACGAGGGACGAGCAGTACTTC
NA	TRBV4-2	TRBJ2-7	TRBD1	CASSDAPAGQGAYEQYF	TGTGCCAGCAGCGACGCCCCCGCGGGACAGGGGGCCTACGAGCAGTACTTC
once	TRBV6-6	TRBJ1-2	NA	CASSYSSSTEGYTF	TGTGCCAGCAGTTACTCGAGCAGCACGGAGGGCTACACCTTC
NA	TRBV30	TRBJ1-2	TRBD1	CAWDPGQGNGYTF	TGTGCCTGGGACCCGGGACAGGGGAACGGCTACACCTTC
NA	TRBV10-3	TRBJ2-7	NA	CAISRTDESYEQYF	TGTGCCATCAGTAGAACAGATGAATCCTACGAGCAGTACTTC
NA	TRBV27	TRBJ2-7	TRBD1	CASSYIRGPPYEQYF	TGTGCCAGCAGTTATATTAGGGGGCCCCCCTACGAGCAGTACTTC
NA	TRBV12-3/TRBV12-4	TRBJ2-3	NA	CASSRQLDTQYF	TGTGCCAGCAGTCGACAGTTAGATACGCAGTATTTT
NA	TRBV4-2	TRBJ1-4	NA	CGGGEGNEKLFF	TGTGGGGGGGGAGAGGGTAATGAAAAACTGTTTTTT
NA	TRBV13	TRBJ2-1	TRBD2	CASSFPSGGVSDEQFF	TGTGCCAGCAGCTTCCCTAGCGGGGGGGTCTCGGATGAGCAGTTCTTC
NA	TRBV7-3	TRBJ2-6	TRBD2	CASSRLAGTPGANVLTF	TGTGCCAGCAGCCGACTAGCGGGGACTCCTGGGGCCAACGTCCTGACTTTC
NA	TRBV5-4	TRBJ2-3	TRBD2	CASSQGLAGTDTQYF	TGTGCCAGCAGCCAAGGACTAGCGGGCACAGATACGCAGTATTTT
NA	TRBV7-2	TRBJ2-6	TRBD1	CASSAYTGGRANVLTF	TGTGCCAGCAGCGCCTATACAGGGGGCCGTGCCAACGTCCTGACTTTC
NA	TRBV11-3	TRBJ2-5	NA	CASSLGVQETQYF	TGTGCCAGCAGCTTAGGAGTACAAGAGACCCAGTACTTC
NA	TRBV4-1	TRBJ2-1	NA	CASSQEGRTAYNEQFF	TGCGCCAGCAGCCAAGAGGGGCGGACGGCCTACAATGAGCAGTTCTTC
NA	TRBV18	TRBJ2-1	TRBD1	CASSPLGDRGNEQFF	TGTGCCAGCTCACCTTTGGGGGACAGGGGAAATGAGCAGTTCTTC
NA	TRBV6-5	TRBJ1-2	NA	CASSLGFGGYTF	TGTGCCAGCAGCCTCGGATTCGGGGGCTACACCTTC
once	TRBV5-8	TRBJ2-1	TRBD2	CASTIAGERYNEQFF	TGTGCCAGCACCATTGCGGGGGAAAGGTACAATGAGCAGTTCTTC
few	TRBV6-1	TRBJ2-7	NA	CASSEFGREPAREQYF	TGTGCCAGCAGTGAATTCGGCAGGGAACCGGCACGCGAGCAGTACTTC
NA	TRBV7-8	TRBJ2-2	NA	CASSLVGGSANTGELFF	TGTGCCAGCAGCTTAGTCGGGGGATCGGCGAACACCGGGGAGCTGTTTTTT
NA	TRBV10-3	TRBJ2-3	TRBD2	CAISVVLAATDTQYF	TGTGCCATCAGTGTCGTACTAGCGGCCACAGATACGCAGTATTTT
NA	TRBV11-2	TRBJ2-3	TRBD2	CASCTSGARLGDTQYF	TGTGCCAGCTGCACTAGCGGGGCCAGGCTAGGAGATACGCAGTATTTT
NA	TRBV7-2	TRBJ1-1	NA	CASSPRVNTEAFF	TGTGCCAGCAGCCCGCGGGTCAACACTGAAGCTTTCTTT